This T cell receptor beta chain comes out of a study of shared clonotypes between healthy human individuals. Overall study results and limits: It was only blood that was sampled, and tissue repertoires likely differ.

Note on this clone: What it binds is unknown.

Healthy HIV-negative adults without recent acute infections or vaccinations served as donors. The protocol was immunoSEQ multiplex PCR, while the TCRdb copy is restricted to in-frame clones and leaves out a portion. The sample lists roughly 520,000 clones; around 96% were seen once. CDR1 and CDR2 (germline): MGHRA, YSYEKL. The CDR3 has 14 amino acids. V trimming: 3 bases; J trimming: 7 bases; junction bases outside the gene matches: 5. The genes are TRBV4-1 and TRBJ2-3; 9 bases align to TRBD2. The sequence was collected from a woman younger than 45 in good health. Sequenced: naive CD4+ T cells sorted from blood. Subset denoted: CD45RA+ positively selected. The CDR3 reads CASSQAGGGYTQYF. Here the CDR3 DNA reads TGCGCCAGCAGCCAGGCGGGAGGGGGGTATACGCAGTATTTT.